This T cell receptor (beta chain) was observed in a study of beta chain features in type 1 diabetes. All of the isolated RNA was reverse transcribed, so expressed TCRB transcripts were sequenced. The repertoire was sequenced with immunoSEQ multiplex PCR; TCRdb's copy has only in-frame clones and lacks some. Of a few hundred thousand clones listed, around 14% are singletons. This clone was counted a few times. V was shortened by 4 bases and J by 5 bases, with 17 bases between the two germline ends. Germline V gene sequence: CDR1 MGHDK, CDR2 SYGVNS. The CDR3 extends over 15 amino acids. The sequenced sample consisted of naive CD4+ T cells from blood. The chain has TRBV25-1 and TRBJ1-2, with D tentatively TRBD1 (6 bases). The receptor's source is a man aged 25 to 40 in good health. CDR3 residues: CASSGGRDTPYGYTF. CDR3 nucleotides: TGTGCCAGCAGTGGGGGCAGGGACACGCCTTATGGCTACACCTTC.